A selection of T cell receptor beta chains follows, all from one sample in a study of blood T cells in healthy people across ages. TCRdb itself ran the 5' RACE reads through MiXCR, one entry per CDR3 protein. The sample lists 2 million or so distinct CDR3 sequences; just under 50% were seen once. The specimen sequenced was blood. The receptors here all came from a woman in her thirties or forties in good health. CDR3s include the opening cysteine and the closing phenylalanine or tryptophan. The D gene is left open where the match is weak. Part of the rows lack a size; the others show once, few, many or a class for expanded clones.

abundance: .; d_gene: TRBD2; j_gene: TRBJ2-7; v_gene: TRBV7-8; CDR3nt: TGTGCCAGCAGCTTAGTCGGGGGGGCGGGGACCGGAGAGCAGTACTTC; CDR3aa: CASSLVGGAGTGEQYF
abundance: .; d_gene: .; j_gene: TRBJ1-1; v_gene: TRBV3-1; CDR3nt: TGTGCCAGCAGCCTTGACCGTTCCACTGAAGCTTTCTTT; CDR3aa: CASSLDRSTEAFF
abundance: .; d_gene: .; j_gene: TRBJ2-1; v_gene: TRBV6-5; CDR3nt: TGTGCCAGCAGGCCCTCGAAGCTCCCCTACAATGAGCAGTTCTTC; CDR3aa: CASRPSKLPYNEQFF
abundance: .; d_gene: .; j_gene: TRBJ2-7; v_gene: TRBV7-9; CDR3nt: TGTGCCACCCACTCCGGGTCTGTGGAGTGGTACAATGAGCAGTACTTC; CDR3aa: CATHSGSVEWYNEQYF
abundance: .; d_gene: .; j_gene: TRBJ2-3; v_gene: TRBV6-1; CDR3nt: TGTGCCAGCAGTGAACCTACCGGGGGTGGGGATACGCAGTATTTT; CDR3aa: CASSEPTGGGDTQYF
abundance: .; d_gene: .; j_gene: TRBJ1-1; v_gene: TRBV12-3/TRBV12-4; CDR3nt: TGTGCCAGCGGGCGGCCGATGAACACTGAAGCTTTCTTT; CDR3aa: CASGRPMNTEAFF
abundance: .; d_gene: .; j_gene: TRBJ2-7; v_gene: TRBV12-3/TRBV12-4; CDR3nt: TGTGCCAGCAGTTTAACCTTGCTTCTCGAGCAGTACTTC; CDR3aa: CASSLTLLLEQYF
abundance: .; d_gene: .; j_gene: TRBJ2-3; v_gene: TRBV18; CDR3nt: TGTGCCAGCTCACCAGCGGGGGCCCGTGTGTCAGATACGCAGTATTTT; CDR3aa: CASSPAGARVSDTQYF
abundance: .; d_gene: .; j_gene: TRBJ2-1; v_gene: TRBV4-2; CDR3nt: TGTGCCAGCAGCCAAGATGCGACCGCGGGATACAATGAGCAGTTCTTC; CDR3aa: CASSQDATAGYNEQFF
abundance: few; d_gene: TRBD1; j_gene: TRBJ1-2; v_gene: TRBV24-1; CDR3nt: TGTGCCACCAGTGATGGGGGACAGGGGTACTATGGCTACACCTTC; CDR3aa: CATSDGGQGYYGYTF
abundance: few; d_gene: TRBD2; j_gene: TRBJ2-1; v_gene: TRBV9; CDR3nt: TGTGCCAGCAGCGAGGGGACTAGCGGATACAATGAGCAGTTCTTC; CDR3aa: CASSEGTSGYNEQFF
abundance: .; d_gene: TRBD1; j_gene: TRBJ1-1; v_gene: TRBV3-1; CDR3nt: TGTGCCAGCAGCCGGATGGGACAGATACTAGCTATAGCAACCCTGAACACTGAAGCTTTCTTT; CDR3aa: CASSRMGQILAIATLNTEAFF
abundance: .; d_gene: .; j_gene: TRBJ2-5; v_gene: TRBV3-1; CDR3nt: TGTGCCAGCAGCCAAGATTTAGGCTTACAAGAGACCCAGTACTTC; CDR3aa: CASSQDLGLQETQYF
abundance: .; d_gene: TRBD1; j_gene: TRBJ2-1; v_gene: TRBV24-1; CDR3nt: TGTGCCACCAGTACCAGACAGGGGAGAGAGTACAATGAGCAGTTCTTC; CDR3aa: CATSTRQGREYNEQFF
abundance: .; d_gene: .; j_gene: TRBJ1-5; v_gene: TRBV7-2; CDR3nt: TGTGCCAGCAGCTTAAGAGGCAATTCGGAAAGCAATCAGCCCCAGCATTTT; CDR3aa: CASSLRGNSESNQPQHF
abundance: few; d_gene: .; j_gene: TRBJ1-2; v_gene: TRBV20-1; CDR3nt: TGCAGTGCACCGCGGCATCCCTATGGCTACACCTTC; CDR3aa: CSAPRHPYGYTF